The 6 T cell receptor beta chains presented below share a single source sample, sequenced in a study of long-term antiretroviral therapy in people with HIV. Version v3.0 of the immunoSEQ assay ran at survey level. This table comes from immunoSEQ multiplex PCR, and its TCRdb copy is limited to in-frame clones, with some not included. In the table there are about 23,000 clones, roughly 88% of which are singletons. The source was unsorted PBMCs, collected 0.6 years after starting antiretroviral therapy. All receptors derive from a man aged 55 to 70 with HIV.

This chain uses TRBV2 with TRBJ1-2, with D maybe TRBD1 (5 bases). Trimming shortened V by 4 bases and J by 5 bases, and 17 bases separated the two germline ends. The CDR3 is 15 residues long. Per the germline V gene, CDR1 is SNHLY and CDR2 is FYNNEI. CDR3 sequence (DNA): TGTGCCAGCAGTGCCAGGGTCCAGCGGGTATATGGCTACACCTTC. This codes for CASSARVQRVYGYTF.

The V call is TRBV7-8, the J call TRBJ2-2, with 8 bases identical to TRBD1. V trimming: 5 bases; J trimming: 9 bases; junction bases outside the gene matches: 5. Germline-derived CDR1 and CDR2 are SGHVS and FQNEAQ. The CDR3 spans 13 residues. DNA of the CDR3: TGTGCCAGCAGCCAGAACAGGGGGAGGGAGCTGTTTTTT. This encodes CASSQNRGRELFF.

This clone was counted once. V is TRBV27 and J is TRBJ2-3, with 15 bases identical to TRBD2. Germline V gives CDR1 MNHEY, CDR2 SMNVEV (reference sequence). The CDR3 length is 18 residues. Trimming at V came to 5 bases and at J to 1 base, leaving 7 bases not matched to a gene. CDR3 sequence: CASSLRTSGRAGTDTQYF. Written as DNA, the CDR3 is TGTGCCAGCAGTCTCCGGACTAGCGGGAGGGCCGGCACAGATACGCAGTATTTT.

This clone appeared a single time. The chain combines TRBV7-2 with TRBJ1-3; maybe TRBD1 (6 bases). The V and J ends lost 5 bases and 9 bases respectively, with 14 bases between them. The germline V gene encodes CDR1 SGHTA and CDR2 FQGNSA. This CDR3 has 13 amino acids. CDR3 coding DNA: TGTGCCAGCAGCCCCGACAGGTGGATCACCATATATTTT. Its protein product is CASSPDRWITIYF.

The chain recombines TRBV18 with TRBJ2-1; the match to TRBD1 covers 8 bases. The J segment lost 8 bases and the V segment lost 6 bases, leaving 15 bases of the junction unmatched. Germline V gene lookup returns CDR1 KGHSH and CDR2 LQKENI. This CDR3 is built from 16 residues. The CDR3 region is CASSPSGQVVGDEQFF. The CDR3 nucleotides read TGTGCCAGCTCCCCTTCGGGACAGGTGGTTGGAGATGAGCAGTTCTTC. Based on the CDR3 plus reference TRBV18 and TRBJ2-1, the full variable domain is NAGVMQNPRHLVRRRGQEARLRCSPMKGHSHVYWYRQLPEEGLKFMVYLQKENIIDESGMPKERFSAEFPKEGPSILRIQQVVRGDSAAYFCASSPSGQVVGDEQFFGPGTRLTVL.

The chain employs TRBV27 and TRBJ1-5; D uncertain. V lost 5 bases, J lost 0 bases, and 11 bases lay in between. Germline loops: CDR1 MNHEY, CDR2 SMNVEV (reference sequence). There are 15 residues in the CDR3. CDR3 protein: CASSTRVFSNQPQHF. CDR3 bases: TGTGCCAGCAGTACAAGAGTCTTTAGCAATCAGCCCCAGCATTTT.